This T cell receptor (beta chain) was identified in a study of cytotoxic CD8 clonotypes in ibrutinib-treated CLL. Repertoires were generated with immunoSEQ multiplex PCR, while TCRdb's copy carries only in-frame clones and drops some. The sample includes some 46,000 clones, approximately 74% seen only once; the top ten take roughly 14%. The CDR3 covers 15 residues. Per germline, CDR1 SGHRS and CDR2 YFSETQ. V gave up 4 bases and J gave up 2 bases; unmatched junction bases: 2. The chain has TRBV5-1 and TRBJ2-5; 13 nucleotides match TRBD2. The source of this sequence is a human donor with chronic lymphocytic leukemia. The sequences come from PBMCs, collected after 12 months of ibrutinib treatment. The CDR3 nucleotides read TGCGCCAGCAGCAAGGGACTAGCGGGGCAAGAGACCCAGTACTTC. Translating it yields CASSKGLAGQETQYF.